Listed below are T cell receptor beta chains from one sample, sequenced in a study of T cells in Graves' hyperthyroidism and ophthalmopathy. TCRdb ran MiXCR on the multiplex PCR reads and lists one entry per CDR3 protein. The table records roughly 740,000 distinct CDR3 sequences, about 17% of them present only once. The sequenced sample was blood. The receptors were gathered from a young man with Graves' hyperthyroidism. CDR3s include the opening cysteine and the closing phenylalanine or tryptophan. D genes are given only for firm matches. Clone size is stated in some rows and not others, as once, few, many or a class when expanded.

v_gene	j_gene	d_gene	abundance	CDR3nt	CDR3aa
TRBV9	TRBJ2-3	TRBD2	NA	TGTGCCAGCAGCGTAGCTCCTAGCGGGAGAGATACGCAGTATTTT	CASSVAPSGRDTQYF
TRBV12-5	TRBJ2-1	TRBD2	few	TGTGCTAGTGGTTCCGGACTAGCGGGATTACGCTCCTACAATGAGCAGTTCTTC	CASGSGLAGLRSYNEQFF
TRBV3-1	TRBJ2-5	NA	NA	TGTGCCAGCAGCCACGTCGTTGCAGGCCCGCAAGAGACCCAGTACTTC	CASSHVVAGPQETQYF
TRBV12-3/TRBV12-4	TRBJ2-1	NA	many	TGTGCCAGCAGGCACGCCGGGACGACGGGGAATGAGCAGTTCTTC	CASRHAGTTGNEQFF
TRBV9	TRBJ2-1	NA	NA	TGTGCCAGCAGCCCCGGGGCGGTGAATGAGCAGTTCTTC	CASSPGAVNEQFF
TRBV27	TRBJ2-5	NA	NA	TGTGCCAGCAGCCGGGACTCCGGGCGGAGAGAGACCCAGTACTTC	CASSRDSGRRETQYF
TRBV9	TRBJ2-6	NA	NA	TGTGCCAGCAGCGTAGGGGGGCCAAGCTCTGGGGCCAACGTCCTGACTTTC	CASSVGGPSSGANVLTF
TRBV7-2	TRBJ2-7	TRBD2	many	TGTGCCAGCAGCTCAAGCGGGGGGGTCTACGAGCAGTACTTC	CASSSSGGVYEQYF
TRBV27	TRBJ2-3	TRBD2	many	TGTGCCAGCAGTCCCTGGACTAGCGGGAGGGTGGATACGCAGTATTTT	CASSPWTSGRVDTQYF
TRBV29-1	TRBJ1-1	NA	NA	TGCAGCGTTGACCTCGAGCAGACGAACACTGAAGCTCTCTTT	CSVDLEQTNTEALF
TRBV6-2/TRBV6-3	TRBJ1-6	NA	many	TGTGCCAGCAGTTACTCGGGTTGGAATTCACCCCTCCACTTT	CASSYSGWNSPLHF
TRBV19	TRBJ1-4	NA	many	TGTGCCAGCCATCCGCGGAGCCTTGCAACTAATGAAAAACTGTTTTTT	CASHPRSLATNEKLFF
TRBV7-9	TRBJ1-1	TRBD1	many	TGTGCCAGCAGGATAGGGGGCGATGAAGCTTTCTTT	CASRIGGDEAFF
TRBV9	TRBJ2-5	NA	NA	TGTGCCAGCAGCGTAGTGGGACAAGCACAAGAGACCCAGTACTTC	CASSVVGQAQETQYF
TRBV15	TRBJ1-1	NA	NA	TGTGCCACCAGCAGAGCAGTCGTCATGAACACTGAAGCTTTCTTT	CATSRAVVMNTEAFF
TRBV20-1	TRBJ2-1	TRBD2	NA	TGCAGTGCTAGAGAAAGGGGAACTAGCGGGATCAATGAGCAGTTCTTC	CSARERGTSGINEQFF
TRBV30	TRBJ1-2	NA	NA	TGTGCCTGTGAGCTATCTAACTATGGCTACACCTTC	CACELSNYGYTF
TRBV28	TRBJ2-7	TRBD2	few	TGTGCCAGCAAGGCGGCTAGCGGGAACTACGAGCAGTACTTC	CASKAASGNYEQYF
TRBV27	TRBJ2-3	TRBD2	many	TGTGCCAGCAGTTTTCTGGCTAGCGGAAGCACAGATACGCAGTATTTT	CASSFLASGSTDTQYF
TRBV18	TRBJ2-1	TRBD2	NA	TGTGCCAGCTCACCACCGTATAGCGGGATTGACGAGCAGTTCTTC	CASSPPYSGIDEQFF
TRBV2	TRBJ1-1	NA	many	TGTGCCAGCAGTCTTTTTGACAGTAACACTGAAGCTTTCTTT	CASSLFDSNTEAFF
TRBV11-2	TRBJ1-6	NA	many	TGTGCCAGCAGCTTAGGCAGGGCCTATAATTCACCCCTCCACTTT	CASSLGRAYNSPLHF
TRBV7-8	TRBJ2-1	TRBD2	many	TGTGCCAGCAGCCCGCCTAGCGGGAGGGCCCTCGGTGAGCAGTTCTTC	CASSPPSGRALGEQFF
TRBV5-4	TRBJ2-7	TRBD1	NA	TGTGCCAGCAGCTTGACAGGGGCTTCCTCCTACGAGCAGTACTTC	CASSLTGASSYEQYF
TRBV6-1	TRBJ1-1	NA	NA	TGTGCCAGCAGTCACCAGGGAAACACTGAAGCTTTCTTT	CASSHQGNTEAFF
TRBV12-3/TRBV12-4	TRBJ1-2	NA	many	TGTGCCAGCATTGGGGTCCACTATGGCTACACCTTC	CASIGVHYGYTF
TRBV2	TRBJ2-1	NA	many	TGTGCCACCATGGGGTTGGAGGGGACGGGAACCACCTACAATGAGCAGTTCTTC	CATMGLEGTGTTYNEQFF
TRBV5-1	TRBJ2-3	TRBD2	NA	TGCGCCAGCAGACAACTAGCGGGAAGCACAGATACGCAGTATTTT	CASRQLAGSTDTQYF
TRBV29-1	TRBJ2-7	TRBD2	many	TGCAGCGTAGCCGGACTAGCGGAGCACTACGAGCAGTACTTC	CSVAGLAEHYEQYF
TRBV12-3/TRBV12-4	TRBJ2-7	NA	many	TGTGCCAGCAGCTACTCGTGGAGCTCCTACGAGCAGTACTTC	CASSYSWSSYEQYF
TRBV30	TRBJ1-5	NA	few	TGTGCCTGGAGTGTTTTCGGCAATCAGCCCCAGCATTTT	CAWSVFGNQPQHF
TRBV28	TRBJ2-4	NA	many	TGTGCCAGCAGTTCGGGATGGTTTGGGCTAGCCAAAAACATTCAGTACTTC	CASSSGWFGLAKNIQYF
TRBV10-3	TRBJ2-6	NA	many	TGTGCCATCAGTGCCCTTCGGGGGGCCGGGGCCAACGTCCTGACTTTC	CAISALRGAGANVLTF
TRBV6-2/TRBV6-3	TRBJ2-3	NA	many	TGTGCCAGCAGTTCCAGGACAGCGGGCGTGACAGATACGCAGTATTTT	CASSSRTAGVTDTQYF
TRBV28	TRBJ1-3	NA	NA	TGTGCCAGCAGTATAGGACCGGGACTCGGTAACACCATATATTTT	CASSIGPGLGNTIYF
TRBV12-3/TRBV12-4	TRBJ1-1	NA	NA	TGTGCCAGCAGCCTAGACTGGGGCACTGAAGCTTTCTTT	CASSLDWGTEAFF
TRBV6-6	TRBJ1-6	NA	NA	TGTGCCAGCAGTTACTCGGACGGCTATAATTCACCCCTCCACTTT	CASSYSDGYNSPLHF
TRBV10-3	TRBJ2-1	NA	NA	TGTGCCATCAGCCAAAGTAACAATGAGCAGTTCTTC	CAISQSNNEQFF
TRBV20-1	TRBJ1-1	NA	many	TGCAGTGCTAGCAAGGGGACCACTGAAGCTTTCTTT	CSASKGTTEAFF
TRBV19	TRBJ2-3	TRBD2	few	TGTGCCAGTAACATGAGGGCTAGCGGGAGTCAAAGGACCGATACGCAGTATTTT	CASNMRASGSQRTDTQYF
TRBV19	TRBJ1-5	NA	NA	TGTGCCAGTAAGGCATCCGGCGTGTCCCAGCATTTT	CASKASGVSQHF
TRBV20-1	TRBJ1-5	NA	NA	TGCAGTGCTAGAGTAGGATGGGGGGGGGCCGAGCAGCCCCAGCATTTT	CSARVGWGGAEQPQHF
TRBV7-9	TRBJ1-1	NA	NA	TGTGCTGTAAGGCCAGAGAACACTGAAGCTTTCTTT	CAVRPENTEAFF
TRBV27	TRBJ1-1	TRBD1	many	TGTGCCAGCAGTTTCGACAGGGAGGCTGAAGCTTTCTTT	CASSFDREAEAFF
TRBV5-1	TRBJ1-1	NA	NA	TGCGCCAGCAGCTTGGTCCTGAACAATGAAGCTTTCTTT	CASSLVLNNEAFF
TRBV20-1	TRBJ2-7	NA	many	TGCAGTGCTAGAGCTGGGGGAGGTAACGAGCAGTACTTC	CSARAGGGNEQYF
TRBV20-1	TRBJ2-1	NA	NA	TGCAGTGCTAGAGCGGACTTCGTAGGAGGCTATGAGCAGTTCTTC	CSARADFVGGYEQFF
TRBV28	TRBJ2-2	NA	few	TGTGCCAGCAGTTTATCCGGGAACCTCAACACCGGGGAGCTGTTTTTT	CASSLSGNLNTGELFF
TRBV20-1	TRBJ2-2	NA	NA	TGCAGTGCCCACACCGGGCCCCGAGGGGGGGAGCTGTTTTTT	CSAHTGPRGGELFF
TRBV11-2	TRBJ2-7	NA	few	TGTGCCAGCAGCTTAGTAGGTTTCGGTTTATCAATCTACGAGCAGTACTTC	CASSLVGFGLSIYEQYF
TRBV20-1	TRBJ2-7	NA	NA	TGCAGTGTCAAGAGGGGGGGCGAGCAGTACTTC	CSVKRGGEQYF
TRBV19	TRBJ2-7	TRBD1	few	TGTGCCAGTACCCCGACAGGGTGGTCCTACGAGCAGTACTTC	CASTPTGWSYEQYF
TRBV13	TRBJ2-3	TRBD2	NA	TGTGCCAGCAGCCGGAGAGCGGGATGGGGCACAGATACGCAGTATTTT	CASSRRAGWGTDTQYF
TRBV2	TRBJ1-1	NA	many	TGTGCCAGCAGTCCGCCCAGGGTTCCCACTGAAGCTTTCTTT	CASSPPRVPTEAFF
TRBV2	TRBJ1-5	NA	many	TGTGCCAGCAGCCAGGACAGCAATAGCAATCAGCCCCAGCATTTT	CASSQDSNSNQPQHF